This note documents a single T cell receptor (beta chain) sequence. Its target is unknown. This entry comes from a study of T cells in Graves' hyperthyroidism and ophthalmopathy. Study as a whole: Blood from the periphery was taken at initial diagnosis, before any treatment.

The ends were cut back, 5 bases at V and 10 bases at J, with 15 bases in the middle. This CDR3 comprises 13 residues. Per the germline V gene, CDR1 is SGHTA and CDR2 is FQGNSA. RNA transcripts provided the source from which TCR beta CDR3 regions were amplified. HTBI primers were employed in a first-round RT-PCR of the TCR CDR3. TCRdb re-analysed the multiplex PCR reads in MiXCR, keeping a single row per CDR3 protein. The data show roughly 840,000 distinct CDR3 sequences, more than 30% seen once. Study-level results: Ophthalmopathy was separated from stable hyperthyroidism by a 13 V-J model. Ophthalmopathy onset followed model prediction by a median about six months.

The sequence derives from a man aged 18 to 30 with Graves' hyperthyroidism. The chain has TRBV7-2 and TRBJ1-3; D is possibly TRBD1 (5 bases). Input material: blood. The CDR3 region is CASSVEGKGTIYF. CDR3 in DNA: TGTGCCAGCAGCGTAGAGGGGAAGGGGACCATATATTTT.